Presented here are 15 T cell receptor beta chains from one specimen sequenced in a study of T cell responses to AZD1222 COVID-19 vaccine. Profiled with immunoSEQ multiplex PCR; TCRdb holds only in-frame clones, not every one. The table shows some 150,000 clones, with roughly nine tenths occurring only once. The sequenced sample was peripheral blood, obtained on day 0 of AZD1222 vaccination. These receptor sequences come from an adult in good health.

The rearrangement joins TRBV9 to TRBJ2-7; 11 nucleotides match TRBD2. Germline V lookup: CDR1 SGDLS, CDR2 YYNGEE. There are 14 residues in the CDR3. Trimming at V came to 3 bases and at J to 7 bases, leaving 6 bases not matched to a gene. CDR3 sequence reads: CASSATSGNMEQYF. The DNA of the CDR3 is TGTGCCAGCAGCGCGACTAGCGGGAACATGGAGCAGTACTTC.

The chain has TRBV19 and TRBJ1-5; no definite D call. Germline CDR1 LNHDA, CDR2 SQIVND (reference sequence). CDR3 length equals 14 residues. The ends were cut back, 6 bases at V and 2 bases at J, with 11 bases in the middle. CDR3 loop: CASSRMRGNQPQHF. DNA for the CDR3: TGTGCCAGTAGCCGGATGAGGGGCAATCAGCCCCAGCATTTT.

The CDR3 sequence: CASSPTSGVPDEQFF. Written as DNA, the CDR3 is TGTGCCAGCAGTCCGACTAGCGGGGTTCCCGATGAGCAGTTCTTC. The rearrangement uses TRBV5-6 and TRBJ2-1, with 11 bases identical to TRBD2. V dropped 5 bases and J dropped 8; count of bases not matched to a gene: 9. The V gene's germline CDR1 is SGHDT and CDR2 YYEEEE. The CDR3 contains 15 residues.

This rearrangement joins TRBV6-1 to TRBJ2-1; the D call may be TRBD1 or TRBD2 (6 bases each). V lost 1 base and J 2 bases, leaving 12 bases between the germline ends. Germline loops: CDR1 MNHNS, CDR2 SASEGT. The CDR3 covers 16 residues. The CDR3 here is CASSEGWGAAYNEQFF. The CDR3 nucleotides are TGTGCCAGCAGTGAAGGGTGGGGGGCAGCCTACAATGAGCAGTTCTTC.

V usage is TRBV15 and J usage is TRBJ1-3; no definite D call. Trimming stripped 0 bases from V and 7 bases from J, with 13 bases between. The germline CDR1 and CDR2 sequences are LNHNV and YYDKDF (reference sequence). There are 15 residues in the CDR3. The CDR3 region is CATSRDAGIGNTIYF. In nucleotides, the CDR3 is TGTGCCACCAGCAGAGATGCGGGGATAGGTAACACCATATATTTT. Drawing the rest from reference TRBV15 and TRBJ1-3, the complete variable domain is DAMVIQNPRYQVTQFGKPVTLSCSQTLNHNVMYWYQQKSSQAPKLLFHYYDKDFNNEADTPDNFQSRRPNTSFCFLDIRSPGLGDTAMYLCATSRDAGIGNTIYFGEGSWLTVV.

The J gene is TRBJ1-2, the V gene TRBV19; TRBD1 matches 9 bases. The CDR3 consists of 15 residues. Trimming cost V 4 bases and J 4 bases; bases outside gene matches: 7. CDR1 and CDR2 (germline): LNHDA, SQIVND (reference sequence). CDR3 nucleotides: TGTGCCAGTAGTACACAGGGGGCGGAGGGCTATGGCTACACCTTC. As protein: CASSTQGAEGYGYTF.

This clone was counted a few times. J is TRBJ2-7 and V is TRBV18; no clear D. The V end was cut by 3 bases, the J end by 2 bases, with 8 bases between. The length of the CDR3 is 13 residues. CDR1 and CDR2 (germline): KGHSH, LQKENI. CDR3 protein: CASSPPSAYEQYF. CDR3 bases: TGTGCCAGCTCACCCCCCTCCGCCTACGAGCAGTACTTC.

This chain connects TRBV6-5 to TRBJ2-1; TRBD2 matches 8 bases. V lost 8 bases, J lost 5 bases, and 2 bases stayed unmatched. The CDR3 consists of 12 residues. The V gene's germline CDR1 is MNHEY and CDR2 SVGAGI. The CDR3, as DNA: TGTGCCAGCTGGACTAGCAACAATGAGCAGTTCTTC. It is translated as CASWTSNNEQFF.

This CDR3 reads CASSLASGHDYGYTF. CDR3 coding DNA: TGTGCCAGCAGCTTAGCTTCAGGACACGACTATGGCTACACCTTC. The chain uses TRBV7-9 and TRBJ1-2; D might be TRBD1 (5 bases). The CDR3 has 15 amino acids. Germline lookup yields CDR1 SEHNR and CDR2 FQNEAQ (reference sequence). Trimming took 0 bases from V and 3 from J, leaving 11 bases between them.

The chain combines TRBV5-4 with TRBJ2-1; 7 nucleotides line up with TRBD1. The CDR3 is made up of 15 amino acids. Per the germline V gene, CDR1 is SGHNT and CDR2 is YYREEE (reference sequence). Trimming cost V 5 bases and J 7 bases; bases outside gene matches: 12. This chain's CDR3 is CASSSRQGSTNEQFF. The CDR3 DNA reads TGTGCCAGCAGTTCGCGACAGGGAAGTACAAATGAGCAGTTCTTC.

The chain uses TRBV7-2 and TRBJ1-3; D may be TRBD1 (6 bases). Trimming left V 1 base short and J 3 bases short, with 10 bases between. Germline V CDR1 and CDR2: SGHTA, FQGNSA. The CDR3 runs to 15 residues. The CDR3 sequence: CASSLGGAVGNTIYF. In nucleotides, the CDR3 is TGTGCCAGCAGCTTAGGGGGGGCGGTTGGAAACACCATATATTTT.

V usage is TRBV4-2 and J usage is TRBJ2-2; 10 nucleotides line up with TRBD1. The germline V gene has CDR1 LGHNA and CDR2 YNFKEQ. V shed 6 bases, J shed 6 bases, and the junction held 10 bases outside the gene matches. The CDR3 spans 16 residues. CDR3 sequence (DNA): TGTGCCAGCAGAAAAGGGGGGACAGGGGATCCCGGGGAGCTGTTTTTT. It is translated as CASRKGGTGDPGELFF.

The chain links TRBV6-5 to TRBJ1-1, with 7 bases aligning to TRBD1. The CDR3 has 15 amino acids. J gave up 3 bases and V 2 bases, and 6 bases lay outside the gene matches. Germline V gene data show CDR1 as MNHEY and CDR2 as SVGAGI. The CDR3 bases are TGTGCCAGCAGTTACCGAGACAGGGACGACACTGAAGCTTTCTTT. Its translation: CASSYRDRDDTEAFF.

The chain employs TRBV3-1 (or the pseudogene TRBV3-2) and TRBJ1-2, with D maybe TRBD1 (5 bases). Trimming removed 0 bases at V and 8 bases at J, with 13 bases between. Germline CDR1 and CDR2: LGHDT and YNNKEL (reference sequence). The CDR3 sequence is 14 residues long. The CDR3 DNA reads as TGTGCCAGCAGCCAAGAGACGGGGGTAAGCGGCTACACCTTC. The encoded protein is CASSQETGVSGYTF.

V is TRBV7-3 and J is TRBJ2-3, with unresolved D. V gave up 4 bases and J gave up 3 bases, with 5 bases separating them. The CDR3 totals 12 residues. Germline CDR1 and CDR2: SGHTA and FQGTGA. CDR3 DNA: TGTGCCAGCAGCTCGAGTACAGATACGCAGTATTTT. It codes for CASSSSTDTQYF.